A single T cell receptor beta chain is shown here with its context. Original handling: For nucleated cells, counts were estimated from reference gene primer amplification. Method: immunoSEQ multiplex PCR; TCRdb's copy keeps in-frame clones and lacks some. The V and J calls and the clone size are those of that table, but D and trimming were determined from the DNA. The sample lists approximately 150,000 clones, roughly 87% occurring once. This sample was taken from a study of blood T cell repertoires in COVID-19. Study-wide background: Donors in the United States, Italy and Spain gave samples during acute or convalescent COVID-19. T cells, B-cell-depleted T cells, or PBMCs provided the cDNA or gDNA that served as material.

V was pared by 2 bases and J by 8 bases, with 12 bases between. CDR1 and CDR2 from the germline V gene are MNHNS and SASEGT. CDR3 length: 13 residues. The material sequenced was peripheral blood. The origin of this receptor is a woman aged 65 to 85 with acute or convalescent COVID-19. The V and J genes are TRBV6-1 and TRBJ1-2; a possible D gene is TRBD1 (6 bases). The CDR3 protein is CASSEYPGDGYTF. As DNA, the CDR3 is TGTGCCAGCAGTGAATACCCAGGGGACGGCTACACCTTC.